The next 14 T cell receptor beta chains were all read from a single sample in a study of PD-1 blockade in classical Hodgkin lymphoma. The time point here: cycle 4 day 1 (C4D1), after more than 5 weeks of nivolumab. There was relapse after autologous stem cell transplantation in every patient, and there was variation in brentuximab vedotin exposure. Assay: immunoSEQ multiplex PCR; the TCRdb copy retains only in-frame clones and omits some. The table shows under 45,000 clones, with around 64% occurring only once. Sequences were derived from peripheral blood mononuclear cells (PBMCs), sampled before the fourth cycle of nivolumab. Receptor source: a human donor with classical Hodgkin lymphoma.

This chain connects TRBV19 to TRBJ1-1; possibly TRBD1 for D (5 bases). The CDR3 covers 13 residues. Germline values: CDR1 LNHDA, CDR2 SQIVND (reference sequence). Trimming removed 8 bases from V and 2 bases from J, with 12 bases in between. CDR3: CASSRQPNTEAFF. CDR3 sequence (DNA): TGTGCCAGTTCCAGACAGCCCAACACTGAAGCTTTCTTT.

The chain combines TRBV19 with TRBJ2-7, with D tentatively TRBD1 (6 bases). Germline lookup yields CDR1 LNHDA and CDR2 SQIVND (reference sequence). V was pared by 3 bases and J by 2 bases, with 8 bases between. The CDR3 is made up of 13 amino acids. The CDR3 is CASSIEGAYEQYF. The CDR3 bases are TGTGCCAGTAGTATCGAGGGGGCCTACGAGCAGTACTTC.

The chain carries TRBV4-1 and TRBJ2-2; the match to TRBD1 covers 10 bases. CDR3 length: 16 amino acids. Trimming removed 2 bases from V and 4 bases from J; junction bases left unmatched: 4. Looked up from germline, CDR1 is MGHRA and CDR2 is YSYEKL. The CDR3: CASSQPTGGGTGELFF. CDR3 DNA sequence: TGCGCCAGCAGCCAACCGACAGGGGGCGGCACCGGGGAGCTGTTTTTT.

J is TRBJ1-5 and V is TRBV6-1; D ambiguous. The germline V and J ends were trimmed by 0 bases and 10 bases, with 4 bases remaining between them. The CDR3 is made up of 11 amino acids. From germline, CDR1 is MNHNS and CDR2 SASEGT. This CDR3 reads CASSEASPQHF. For the CDR3, the DNA is TGTGCCAGCAGTGAAGCGTCCCCCCAGCATTTT.

In this sample, this clone turned up a few times. The chain recombines TRBV28 with TRBJ1-5; D is ambiguous. Per the germline V gene, CDR1 is MDHEN and CDR2 is SYDVKM. V was shortened by 1 base and J by 3 bases, with 10 bases between the two germline ends. The CDR3 spans 15 residues. CDR3 region: CASSLSKGFNQPQHF. The CDR3 DNA sequence: TGTGCCAGCAGTTTATCCAAGGGTTTCAATCAGCCCCAGCATTTT.

This clone has just a few counts. This CDR3 fails to terminate in the conserved phenylalanine or tryptophan, so it likely reflects a read error. Because the CDR3's place on the DNA is in doubt, the DNA is left out and the CDR3 is given as listed by TCRdb. The chain employs TRBV4-3 and TRBJ2-7; the D call in the table, TRBD2, was not verified against the DNA. Looked up from germline, CDR1 is LGHNA and CDR2 is YSLEER. The CDR3 totals 13 residues, both ends included. The CDR3 loop is CASSQDRGARLKI.

V gene TRBV2 combines with J gene TRBJ1-4; D unresolved. The CDR3 has 14 amino acids. Germline V CDR1 and CDR2: SNHLY, FYNNEI. V lost 3 bases to trimming and J lost 1 base, with 6 bases between them. In DNA form, the CDR3 reads TGTGCCAGCAGTGATGGGAGAACTAATGAAAAACTGTTTTTT. Translation gives CASSDGRTNEKLFF.

This clone has just a few counts. This chain uses TRBV19 with TRBJ1-2; D remains unclear. The CDR3 spans 13 residues. The V gene's germline CDR1 is LNHDA and CDR2 SQIVND (reference sequence). The ends were cut back, 1 base at V and 7 bases at J, with 10 bases in the middle. CDR3 sequence: CASSIVAGGGYTF. Here the CDR3 DNA reads TGTGCCAGTAGTATAGTAGCGGGAGGTGGCTACACCTTC.

V is TRBV6-5 and J is TRBJ2-7, with 8 bases lining up with TRBD2. Germline CDR1 and CDR2: MNHEY and SVGAGI. With V trimmed by 4 bases and J by 3 bases, 5 bases remained unmatched. The CDR3 extends over 14 amino acids. The CDR3 region is CASSSGTRVYEQYF. The CDR3 nucleotides read TGTGCCAGCAGTTCCGGGACTAGGGTCTACGAGCAGTACTTC.

The chain has TRBV19 and TRBJ1-3; D is undetermined. Germline values: CDR1 LNHDA, CDR2 SQIVND (reference sequence). The CDR3 contains 14 residues. V was pared by 3 bases and J by 4 bases, with 10 bases between. The CDR3 sequence: CASSIRVGGNTIYF. CDR3 nucleotides: TGTGCCAGTAGTATCAGAGTTGGCGGAAACACCATATATTTT.

The V gene is TRBV18, the J gene TRBJ2-5; no clear D gene. The CDR3 contains 18 residues. Germline values: CDR1 KGHSH, CDR2 LQKENI. Trimming took 1 base from V and 1 from J, leaving 19 bases between them. In DNA, the CDR3 is TGTGCCAGCTCACCACTCCCCAAACCAACCAACGTCCAAGAGACCCAGTACTTC. It translates to CASSPLPKPTNVQETQYF.

This rearrangement joins TRBV6-1 to TRBJ1-6; 9 bases match TRBD1. The CDR3 contains 14 residues. CDR1 is MNHNS, CDR2 SASEGT, per germline. Trimming cost V 7 bases and J 10 bases; bases outside gene matches: 8. The CDR3 region has the DNA TGTGCCAGCAAGGTGGGACAGGGACAATCACCCCTCCACTTT. It encodes CASKVGQGQSPLHF.

The chain combines TRBV11-2 with TRBJ2-7, with a possible D match to TRBD2 (5 bases). CDR3 length: 13 residues. Trimming took 2 bases from V and 6 from J, leaving 11 bases between them. Per the germline V gene, CDR1 is SGHAT and CDR2 is FQNNGV. The CDR3 sequence: CASSLQLGVEQYF. CDR3 nucleotides: TGTGCCAGCAGCTTACAACTCGGGGTCGAGCAGTACTTC.

The chain carries TRBV18 and TRBJ2-4; no reliable D call. Germline loops: CDR1 KGHSH, CDR2 LQKENI. The CDR3 is 17 amino acids. The ends were cut back, 3 bases at V and 0 bases at J, with 15 bases in the middle. CDR3 sequence: CASSPAARLIAKNIQYF. DNA of the CDR3: TGTGCCAGCTCACCTGCTGCGCGGCTAATAGCCAAAAACATTCAGTACTTC. Full variable domain (outside the CDR3, taken from reference TRBV18 and TRBJ2-4): NAGVMQNPRHLVRRRGQEARLRCSPMKGHSHVYWYRQLPEEGLKFMVYLQKENIIDESGMPKERFSAEFPKEGPSILRIQQVVRGDSAAYFCASSPAARLIAKNIQYFGAGTRLSVL.